The table lists the clone carrying this TCR beta chain with a few counts. As yet, its antigen is unknown. Germline-derived CDR1 and CDR2 are DFQATT and SNEGSKA (reference sequence). The V and J ends lost 3 bases and 0 bases, in that order; junction bases with no gene match: 5. There are 16 residues in the CDR3. CDR3 regions were amplified by Arm-PCR using iRepertoire HTBI primers to build TCR beta libraries. TCRdb re-called the multiplex PCR reads through MiXCR, storing one row per CDR3 protein. Here the sample spans some 460,000 distinct CDR3 sequences, about 16% being singletons. These data belong to a study of regulatory T cells in long-lasting Graves disease. The time point was: newly diagnosed GD, antithyroid drugs for less than 3 months. The authors made the TCR library using RNA they extracted from PBMCs. The study, taken as a whole, reports: Thyroid tissue was not sampled; only peripheral blood was.

The same sample was also used in a study of T cells in Graves' hyperthyroidism and ophthalmopathy. From that paper: The study defined stable Graves' hyperthyroidism as no ophthalmopathy progression within 18 months. Every diagnosis used clinical symptoms, serum thyroxine and TRAb, thyroid ultrasound and orbital computed tomography. Classification by a 13 V-J model distinguished ophthalmopathy from stable hyperthyroidism.

The sequence was obtained from a man aged 35-49 years with Graves disease. This sample comprised peripheral blood mononuclear cells (PBMCs), obtained at new diagnosis, from a patient treated with antithyroid drugs. The chain has TRBV20-1 and TRBJ1-4, with 9 bases identical to TRBD1. The CDR3 DNA sequence: TGCAGTGCTAGTGATAGACAGGGGGCAACTAATGAAAAACTGTTTTTT. Protein sequence: CSASDRQGATNEKLFF.